The T cell receptor (beta chain) under discussion was sequenced for a study of shared clonotypes between healthy human individuals. For the study at large: CD8 memory received one plate per donor, CD8 naive two, CD4 memory three and CD4 naive three.

TCRdb's copy holds only in-frame clones and misses some; the assay was immunoSEQ multiplex PCR. The sample gives approximately 2.5 million clones, roughly 92% of which show up once; 0.14% is in the top ten. Study outcomes and limitations: Donor scarcity curtailed the genetic and exposure-history diversity represented herein.

Regarding this clone: The antigen is not known.

The CDR3 contains 12 residues. Looked up from germline, CDR1 is ENHRY and CDR2 is SYGVKD. Trimming pared 4 bases from V and 6 bases from J, leaving 6 bases between. Every one of the donors was a Caucasian adult that lived in Nashville, Tennessee. The sequenced sample consisted of naive CD4+ T cells sorted from blood. The subset is: CD45RA+ positively selected. The sequence was collected from a young man in good health. The chain has TRBV10-3 and TRBJ2-2; TRBD2 is a possible D gene (6 bases). CDR3 in DNA: TGTGCCATCAGTGCGGGGGCCGGGGAGCTGTTTTTT. This encodes CAISAGAGELFF.